These 24 T cell receptor beta chains came from one sample sequenced in a study of cytomegalovirus exposure and HLA in healthy donors. PCR involved 60 Vbeta and 13 Jbeta primers. The assay was immunoSEQ multiplex PCR, and TCRdb's table has in-frame clones only and misses some. This table has roughly 100,000 clones, 79% appearing once. Material: PBMCs. The receptors come from a woman aged 40 to 50 in good health and CMV-seronegative.

This clone occurred a few times. The chain joins TRBV10-3 to TRBJ2-3; 8 positions match TRBD2. V trimming: 0 bases; J trimming: 5 bases; junction bases outside the gene matches: 7. The CDR3 covers 16 residues. Germline V gene sequence: CDR1 ENHRY, CDR2 SYGVKD. CDR3 sequence: CAISESQRGGGDTQYF. The CDR3 DNA follows: TGTGCCATCAGTGAGTCTCAACGGGGGGGAGGAGATACGCAGTATTTT.

This chain joins TRBV11-2 and TRBJ2-3, with 9 positions matching TRBD2. The CDR3 contains 16 residues. Germline lookup yields CDR1 SGHAT and CDR2 FQNNGV. The V gene end was trimmed by 3 bases and the J gene end by 4 bases; junction bases not matched to a gene: 8. DNA of the CDR3: TGTGCCAGCAGCTTTCTGGCGGGGGGGCGGGCAGATACGCAGTATTTT. This translates into CASSFLAGGRADTQYF.

V gene TRBV30 combines with J gene TRBJ1-1, with unresolved D. CDR1 is GTSNPN and CDR2 is SVGIG in the germline V gene (reference sequence). Trimming left V 3 bases short and J 6 bases short, with 5 bases between. This CDR3 is 10 amino acids long. The CDR3 loop is CAWRQAEAFF. CDR3 nucleotide sequence: TGTGCCTGGAGGCAGGCTGAAGCTTTCTTT.

The chain combines TRBV18 with TRBJ1-5, with D possibly being TRBD1 (5 bases). Trimming cost V 2 bases and J 2 bases, with 7 bases left between them. The CDR3 length is 14 residues. Germline values: CDR1 KGHSH, CDR2 LQKENI. The CDR3 is CASSPGAGNQPQHF. The DNA for the CDR3 is TGTGCCAGCTCACCAGGGGCTGGCAATCAGCCCCAGCATTTT.

This chain uses TRBV7-2 with TRBJ2-2; D gene unclear. Germline assignment: CDR1 SGHTA and CDR2 FQGNSA. V was pared by 5 bases and J by 4 bases, with 8 bases between. The CDR3 runs 13 residues. The CDR3 is CASSETGTGELFF. CDR3 nucleotide sequence: TGTGCCAGCAGCGAAACTGGCACCGGGGAGCTGTTTTTT.

The chain recombines TRBV5-1 with TRBJ2-1; perhaps TRBD2 as D (5 bases). This CDR3 is built from 13 residues. The germline V gene has CDR1 SGHRS and CDR2 YFSETQ. Trimming removed 2 bases from V and 8 bases from J, with 11 bases in between. CDR3 protein: CASSLILEDEQFF. DNA of the CDR3: TGCGCCAGCAGCTTAATACTGGAGGATGAGCAGTTCTTC.

This clone has only one observation. The chain joins TRBV2 to TRBJ1-6; D possibly corresponds to TRBD1 (5 bases). The germline V gene has CDR1 SNHLY and CDR2 FYNNEI. This CDR3 is 13 amino acids long. V lost 8 bases and J 9 bases, leaving 14 bases between the germline ends. In DNA, the CDR3 is TGTGCCAGCGGCCAGGGATCAGGTTCACCCCTCCACTTT. Translating gives CASGQGSGSPLHF.

The gene calls are TRBV5-1 and TRBJ2-2; 10 nucleotides align to TRBD2. The V gene end was trimmed by 0 bases and the J gene end by 1 base; junction bases not matched to a gene: 3. Germline V gives CDR1 SGHRS, CDR2 YFSETQ. The CDR3 spans 17 residues. CDR3 bases: TGCGCCAGCAGCTTGGAGGCTAGCGGGAGGAACACCGGGGAGCTGTTTTTT. This sequence encodes CASSLEASGRNTGELFF.

The chain is built from TRBV28 and TRBJ2-3, with D possibly being TRBD2 (5 bases). From germline, CDR1 is MDHEN and CDR2 SYDVKM. V was cut by 7 bases and J by 2 bases, with 7 bases left in between. This CDR3 comprises 12 residues. DNA of the CDR3: TGTGCCAGCACCGGGGTCACAGATACGCAGTATTTT. Amino acids: CASTGVTDTQYF.

This sequence joins TRBV9 and TRBJ1-4; maybe TRBD1 (6 bases). Trimming stripped 2 bases from V and 7 bases from J, with 12 bases between. CDR1 SGDLS and CDR2 YYNGEE come from the germline V gene. The CDR3 runs to 14 residues. CDR3 residues: CASSVTGGAEKLFF. The CDR3 nucleotides read TGTGCCAGCAGCGTTACCGGGGGGGCTGAAAAACTGTTTTTT.

The chain employs TRBV13 and TRBJ2-5; TRBD2 aligns across 8 bases. The CDR3 extends over 18 amino acids. Germline CDR1 and CDR2: PRHDT and FYEKMQ (reference sequence). Trimming cost V 4 bases and J 1 base; bases outside gene matches: 14. As DNA, the CDR3 is TGTGCCAGCAGCTCTCGGGACGGTCTAGCGGGCCCCCAAGAGACCCAGTACTTC. Translation gives CASSSRDGLAGPQETQYF.

This chain uses TRBV27 with TRBJ2-3; D not certain. With 2 bases removed from V and 5 bases from J, the gap between germline ends came to 5 bases. Looked up from germline, CDR1 is MNHEY and CDR2 is SMNVEV (reference sequence). This CDR3 is 12 amino acids long. This CDR3 is CASSLTGDTQYF. The CDR3 DNA is TGTGCCAGCAGTTTAACGGGAGATACGCAGTATTTT.

The chain is built from TRBV5-8 and TRBJ1-6; 8 nucleotides line up with TRBD1. The CDR3 is 14 amino acids. Germline CDR1 reads SGHTS; CDR2 reads YDEGEE. Germline trimming cut 3 bases from V and 7 bases from J; bases unmatched to any gene: 3. The CDR3 DNA is TGTGCCAGCAGCTCTCGGACAGGGAATTCACCCCTCCACTTT. Protein product: CASSSRTGNSPLHF.

This chain connects TRBV5-6 to TRBJ2-2; 7 bases map to TRBD2. The CDR3 contains 19 residues. V lost 0 bases and J lost 1; bases outside the gene matches: 12. The germline V gene encodes CDR1 SGHDT and CDR2 YYEEEE. CDR3 bases: TGTGCCAGCAGCTTGGAGACATCGCTAGCGGCCAGGAACACCGGGGAGCTGTTTTTT. It specifies CASSLETSLAARNTGELFF.

The chain couples TRBV5-4 to TRBJ1-4; 7 nucleotides line up with TRBD1. The CDR3 sequence is 15 residues long. The germline gives CDR1 SGHNT, CDR2 YYREEE (reference sequence). J gave up 8 bases and V 4 bases, and 11 bases lay outside the gene matches. CDR3 bases: TGTGCCAGCAGCCCTAACCGGGACAGTAGAGAAAAACTGTTTTTT. Translating it yields CASSPNRDSREKLFF.

This clone was found once. This sequence joins TRBV19 and TRBJ1-1; D not resolved. CDR1 is LNHDA and CDR2 is SQIVND in the germline V gene (reference sequence). V lost 9 bases to trimming and J lost 4 bases, with 21 bases between them. The CDR3 spans 15 residues. This CDR3 is CASQPLEGAGTEAFF. The CDR3 DNA reads as TGTGCCAGCCAACCGTTGGAGGGAGCGGGCACTGAAGCTTTCTTT.

The chain is built from TRBV2 and TRBJ2-5; 8 bases align to TRBD1. V trimming: 5 bases; J trimming: 5 bases; junction bases outside the gene matches: 7. CDR1 is SNHLY, CDR2 FYNNEI, per germline. This CDR3 has 14 residues. The chain's CDR3 is CASSRPRGQETQYF. In DNA form, the CDR3 reads TGTGCCAGCAGTCGACCCAGGGGGCAGGAGACCCAGTACTTC.

V usage is TRBV5-1 and J usage is TRBJ2-1; D is undetermined. V gave up 0 bases and J gave up 7 bases, with 20 bases separating them. There are 17 residues in the CDR3. Germline CDR1 is SGHRS and CDR2 is YFSETQ. CDR3 sequence: CASSLEVTLEIPNEQFF. The CDR3 DNA sequence: TGCGCCAGCAGCTTGGAAGTTACCCTCGAGATACCTAATGAGCAGTTCTTC.

This chain links TRBV5-1 with TRBJ2-7, with 7 nucleotides matching TRBD1. The germline CDR1 and CDR2 sequences are SGHRS and YFSETQ. The CDR3 consists of 13 residues. V shed 5 bases and J 2 bases; nucleotides not matched to a gene: 4. CDR3 loop: CASRGTAAYEQYF. The DNA of the CDR3 is TGCGCCAGCAGGGGGACAGCAGCCTACGAGCAGTACTTC.

This clone occurred a few times. The rearrangement links TRBV28 to TRBJ1-6, with a tentative D call TRBD1 (5 bases). Germline V gene data show CDR1 as MDHEN and CDR2 as SYDVKM. The CDR3 is made up of 14 amino acids. Between the trimmed V and J ends, which lost 3 bases and 15 bases, there was a span of 18 bases. CDR3 in amino acids: CASSLGGRVTFLHF. The DNA for the CDR3 is TGTGCCAGCAGTTTGGGGGGGAGGGTAACCTTCCTCCACTTT.

This clone was seen a handful of times. This rearrangement joins TRBV28 to TRBJ2-5, with D maybe TRBD1 (5 bases). Trimming removed 3 bases from V and 1 base from J, with 27 bases in between. CDR3 size: 20 residues. CDR1 and CDR2 from the germline V gene are MDHEN and SYDVKM. The CDR3 here is CASSLDLGARLLGSQETQYF. The CDR3 nucleotides are TGTGCCAGCAGTTTGGATTTAGGGGCGCGACTTCTTGGGTCCCAAGAGACCCAGTACTTC.

This clone was counted a few times. This chain connects TRBV27 to TRBJ1-2; 7 bases match TRBD1. J lost 4 bases, V lost 5 bases, and 13 bases had no gene match. There are 16 residues in the CDR3. CDR1 is MNHEY and CDR2 is SMNVEV in the germline V gene (reference sequence). DNA for the CDR3: TGTGCCAGCAGTCTTAAACCAGGGGGAGTCGGCTATGGCTACACCTTC. Protein product: CASSLKPGGVGYGYTF.

This clone has just a few counts. V is TRBV5-4 and J is TRBJ1-2; tentatively, D is TRBD1 (5 bases). V gave up 0 bases and J gave up 7 bases, with 16 bases separating them. Germline V gene lookup returns CDR1 SGHNT and CDR2 YYREEE (reference sequence). This CDR3 has 15 residues. CDR3 protein: CASSLVRGKVGGYTF. The CDR3 DNA reads as TGTGCCAGCAGCTTGGTACGGGGGAAGGTCGGTGGCTACACCTTC.

This clone has just a few counts. V usage is TRBV5-4 and J usage is TRBJ1-1; D might be TRBD1 (5 bases). The length of the CDR3 is 16 residues. Trimming removed 0 bases at V and 0 bases at J, with 12 bases between. The germline gives CDR1 SGHNT, CDR2 YYREEE (reference sequence). The CDR3 DNA reads as TGTGCCAGCAGCTTGGGGCAGGGTAGTGTGAACACTGAAGCTTTCTTT. Its translation: CASSLGQGSVNTEAFF.